One sample yielded the 30 T cell receptor beta chains listed below, sequenced in a study of T cell responses to AZD1222 COVID-19 vaccine. TCRdb keeps only in-frame clones here, not all; method: immunoSEQ multiplex PCR. The profile shows under 150,000 clones, 92% of them singletons. The sequences come from peripheral blood, collected 28 days after the second AZD1222 dose. The receptors originated from an adult who received the AZD1222 COVID-19 vaccine.

The V gene is TRBV28, the J gene TRBJ2-1; TRBD2 might be the D (6 bases). The CDR3 totals 16 residues. Per the germline V gene, CDR1 is MDHEN and CDR2 is SYDVKM. The V and J ends lost 3 bases and 3 bases respectively, with 15 bases between them. Written as DNA, the CDR3 is TGTGCCAGCAGTTTGGACCGCGGGCGGGGCTACAATGAGCAGTTCTTC. Translating it yields CASSLDRGRGYNEQFF.

J is TRBJ2-1 and V is TRBV15; 7 bases fit TRBD2. V shed 4 bases, J shed 5 bases, and the junction held 8 bases outside the gene matches. The germline V gene has CDR1 LNHNV and CDR2 YYDKDF (reference sequence). The CDR3 runs 15 residues. The CDR3 spells CATSISRDYNNEQFF. DNA for the CDR3: TGTGCCACCAGCATTTCACGGGACTACAACAATGAGCAGTTCTTC.

This chain connects TRBV4-1 to TRBJ2-6; unclear D gene. From germline, CDR1 is MGHRA and CDR2 YSYEKL. The CDR3 has 13 amino acids. V lost 2 bases, J lost 12 bases, and 11 bases lay in between. CDR3 in amino acids: CASSQTDGRVLTF. The CDR3 coding sequence is TGCGCCAGCAGCCAAACCGACGGCCGCGTCCTGACTTTC.

The rearrangement links TRBV28 to TRBJ2-7; D is perhaps TRBD2 (5 bases). This CDR3 contains 12 residues. V was pared by 6 bases and J by 5 bases, with 11 bases between. Germline assignment: CDR1 MDHEN and CDR2 SYDVKM. The CDR3: CASRELANEQYF. For the CDR3, the DNA is TGTGCCAGCAGAGAGCTAGCAAACGAGCAGTACTTC.

The chain joins TRBV9 to TRBJ1-1, with D possibly being TRBD1 (6 bases). Germline assignment: CDR1 SGDLS and CDR2 YYNGEE. The CDR3 loop spans 15 amino acids. The ends were cut back, 5 bases at V and 5 bases at J, with 19 bases in the middle. This chain's CDR3 is CASRQGGRENTEAFF. Here the CDR3 DNA reads TGTGCCAGCAGACAAGGGGGGCGAGAAAATACTGAAGCTTTCTTT.

J is TRBJ2-2 and V is TRBV28; maybe TRBD1 (5 bases). This CDR3 spans 16 amino acids. V was trimmed by 4 bases and J by 0 bases, leaving 12 bases between them. Per the germline V gene, CDR1 is MDHEN and CDR2 is SYDVKM. In DNA, the CDR3 is TGTGCCAGCAGTTCCTCCAGGGCCGCGAACACCGGGGAGCTGTTTTTT. It translates to CASSSSRAANTGELFF.

CDR3 amino acids: CASQTGGLETQYF. For the CDR3, the DNA is TGTGCCAGTCAGACAGGGGGGCTAGAGACCCAGTACTTC. The chain is built from TRBV19 and TRBJ2-5, with 9 positions matching TRBD1. Germline V CDR1 and CDR2: LNHDA, SQIVND (reference sequence). Germline trimming cut 8 bases from V and 4 bases from J; bases unmatched to any gene: 5. This CDR3 spans 13 amino acids.

The CDR3, as DNA: TGTGCCAGTAGTAATAACCCTAGGACAGAGAACACTGAAGCTTTCTTT. It is translated as CASSNNPRTENTEAFF. The genes are TRBV19 and TRBJ1-1, with a weak D call TRBD1 (6 bases). The CDR3 is 16 residues long. Germline CDR1 LNHDA, CDR2 SQIVND (reference sequence). Trimming removed 4 bases from V and 1 base from J, with 16 bases in between. Supplemented by reference TRBV19 and TRBJ1-1, the full variable domain reads DGGITQSPKYLFRKEGQNVTLSCEQNLNHDAMYWYRQDPGQGLRLIYYSQIVNDFQKGDIAEGYSVSREKKESFPLTVTSAQKNPTAFYLCASSNNPRTENTEAFFGQGTRLTVV.

This clone was recorded only once. The sample contains more than one DNA sequence encoding this CDR3. The chain carries TRBV19 and TRBJ1-2, with D tentatively TRBD1 (5 bases). V was trimmed by 3 bases and J by 2 bases, leaving 10 bases between them. CDR3 length: 14 residues. Germline V lookup: CDR1 LNHDA, CDR2 SQIVND (reference sequence). The DNA of the CDR3 is TGTGCCAGTAGTATTTCGACAGAGAACTATGGCTACACCTTC. Its translation is CASSISTENYGYTF.

This chain connects TRBV11-2 to TRBJ1-1, with D hard to call. The CDR3 runs to 11 residues. The germline V gene has CDR1 SGHAT and CDR2 FQNNGV. Trimming pared 6 bases from V and 4 bases from J, leaving 6 bases between. The DNA for the CDR3 is TGTGCCAGCAGTGGCCCCACTGAAGCTTTCTTT. Translation gives CASSGPTEAFF.

V usage is TRBV7-2 and J usage is TRBJ2-2; D is unresolved. This CDR3 comprises 18 residues. The germline gives CDR1 SGHTA, CDR2 FQGNSA. Trimming removed 3 bases from V and 0 bases from J, with 17 bases in between. CDR3 DNA: TGTGCCAGCAGCTTTATGATGGTAGGGTATGCGAACACCGGGGAGCTGTTTTTT. The encoded protein is CASSFMMVGYANTGELFF.

The CDR3 protein is CASSVGAGRTQPQHF. In DNA form, the CDR3 reads TGTGCCAGCAGCGTAGGGGCAGGGAGGACTCAGCCCCAGCATTTT. The genes are TRBV9 and TRBJ1-5, with D possibly TRBD1 on 5 matching bases. The V gene's germline CDR1 is SGDLS and CDR2 YYNGEE. This CDR3 contains 15 residues. V was pared by 0 bases and J by 6 bases, with 13 bases between.

CDR3 residues: CASSRGSPLHF. The CDR3 DNA reads TGTGCCAGCAGTCGGGGTTCACCCCTCCACTTT. The rearrangement links TRBV12-3 or TRBV12-4 to TRBJ1-6; D gene ambiguous. The V end was cut by 5 bases, the J end by 9 bases, with 5 bases between. The CDR3 has 11 amino acids.

This clone was counted once. The chain combines TRBV4-3 with TRBJ1-2; perhaps TRBD1 as D (5 bases). This CDR3 is 13 amino acids long. Germline values: CDR1 LGHNA, CDR2 YSLEER. The V end lost 0 bases, the J end lost 8 bases, and 10 bases lay between the germline ends. In DNA, the CDR3 is TGCGCCAGCAGCCAAGATGCAGGGAAAGGCTACACCTTC. Amino acid sequence: CASSQDAGKGYTF.

This chain connects TRBV4-3 to TRBJ1-2; D gene ambiguous. The CDR3 contains 16 residues. V shed 0 bases and J shed 7 bases, with 18 bases lying between them. From germline, CDR1 is LGHNA and CDR2 YSLEER. CDR3 coding DNA: TGCGCCAGCAGCCAAGATCCCGAGAGAGGATCGAGTGGCTACACCTTC. This gives the protein CASSQDPERGSSGYTF.

The chain carries TRBV25-1 and TRBJ2-4; D is undetermined. This CDR3 region has 14 residues. Germline V gives CDR1 MGHDK, CDR2 SYGVNS. V shed 3 bases and J shed 0 bases, with 6 bases lying between them. In nucleotides, the CDR3 is TGTGCCAGCAGTGACGGGCTAGCCAAAAACATTCAGTACTTC. Protein: CASSDGLAKNIQYF.

V usage is TRBV3-1 (or the pseudogene TRBV3-2) and J usage is TRBJ2-2; no definite D call. Germline CDR1 LGHDT, CDR2 YNNKEL (reference sequence). V was clipped by 5 bases and J by 5 bases, with 18 bases between them. The CDR3 spans 16 residues. The CDR3 reads CASSGLISGLTGELFF. The CDR3 nucleotides read TGTGCCAGCAGCGGGCTAATTTCAGGCTTGACCGGGGAGCTGTTTTTT.

The gene calls are TRBV7-2 and TRBJ2-1, with 10 bases identical to TRBD2. With V trimmed by 5 bases and J by 7 bases, 8 bases remained unmatched. This CDR3 has 15 amino acids. The V gene's germline CDR1 is SGHTA and CDR2 FQGNSA. CDR3 nucleotides: TGTGCCAGCAGCCAGGACTTAGCGGGAGGTAATGAGCAGTTCTTC. Translation gives CASSQDLAGGNEQFF. The full variable domain, rest sourced from reference TRBV7-2 and TRBJ2-1, is GAGVSQSPSNKVTEKGKDVELRCDPISGHTALYWYRQSLGQGLEFLIYFQGNSAPDKSGLPSDRFSAERTGGSVSTLTIQRTQQEDSAVYLCASSQDLAGGNEQFFGPGTRLTVL.

The chain is built from TRBV10-3 and TRBJ2-3; 7 bases map to TRBD2. V trimming: 3 bases; J trimming: 0 bases; junction bases outside the gene matches: 6. CDR3 size: 16 residues. Germline CDR1 and CDR2: ENHRY and SYGVKD. CDR3 protein: CAISESAGASTDTQYF. CDR3 nucleotide sequence: TGTGCCATCAGTGAATCGGCGGGAGCCAGCACAGATACGCAGTATTTT.

This chain links TRBV30 with TRBJ2-5; no firm D call. V gave up 0 bases and J gave up 4 bases, with 6 bases separating them. Germline V lookup: CDR1 GTSNPN, CDR2 SVGIG (reference sequence). This CDR3 contains 12 residues. The CDR3 nucleotides read TGTGCCTGGAGTGTCGGTGGAGAGACCCAGTACTTC. Translation gives CAWSVGGETQYF. The complete variable domain, with remaining parts taken from reference TRBV30 and TRBJ2-5, reads SQTIHQWPATLVQPVGSPLSLECTVEGTSNPNLYWYRQAAGRGLQLLFYSVGIGQISSEVPQNLSASRPQDRQFILSSKKLLLSDSGFYLCAWSVGGETQYFGPGTRLLVL.

CDR3 amino acids: CASSLTGGLNTEAFF. As DNA, the CDR3 is TGTGCCAGCAGCTTGACAGGGGGCTTGAACACTGAAGCTTTCTTT. V gene TRBV7-9 combines with J gene TRBJ1-1, with 10 bases fitting TRBD1. V shed 3 bases and J 0 bases; nucleotides not matched to a gene: 1. In germline, CDR1 is SEHNR, CDR2 FQNEAQ (reference sequence). The CDR3 is 15 residues long.

Concerning this clone: At one end the junction does not follow the germline gene, possibly because of a read error. The chain has TRBV2 and TRBJ1-3, with 9 bases lining up with TRBD1. In germline, CDR1 is SNHLY, CDR2 FYNNEI. The CDR3 has 14 residues. CDR3 region: CVSRGTGSGNTIYF. CDR3 nucleotide sequence: TGTGTCAGCAGGGGGACAGGGTCGGGAAACACCATATATTTT.

V is TRBV7-2 and J is TRBJ1-2; D is undetermined. This CDR3 region has 13 residues. Germline V gene lookup returns CDR1 SGHTA and CDR2 FQGNSA. V was clipped by 5 bases and J by 4 bases, with 11 bases between them. CDR3 residues: CASSEQLFYGYTF. The CDR3 region has the DNA TGTGCCAGCAGCGAACAGCTTTTCTATGGCTACACCTTC.

The chain joins TRBV14 to TRBJ1-4, with D possibly being TRBD1 (6 bases). Germline CDR1 reads SGHDN; CDR2 reads FVKESK. This CDR3 contains 16 residues. Trimming took off 1 base at V and 8 bases at J, with 17 bases between the two ends. Here the CDR3 DNA reads TGTGCCAGCAGCCAAGGTTTAGGGGGGTTCGGAGAAAAACTGTTTTTT. It encodes CASSQGLGGFGEKLFF.

The J gene is TRBJ2-1, the V gene TRBV29-1, with a possible D match to TRBD1 (6 bases). This CDR3 has 13 residues. V was cut by 2 bases and J by 8 bases, with 13 bases left in between. The germline gives CDR1 SQVTM, CDR2 ANQGSEA. CDR3 bases: TGCAGCGTTGAACCCAGGGGTGGATATGAGCAGTTCTTC. As protein: CSVEPRGGYEQFF.

This clone has a handful of counts. CDR3 sequence: CASSLGRGTYQDTEAFF. The DNA for the CDR3 is TGCGCCAGCAGCTTAGGGCGCGGAACCTATCAGGACACTGAAGCTTTCTTT. The V call is TRBV5-1, the J call TRBJ1-1; no reliable D call. Germline V gene sequence: CDR1 SGHRS, CDR2 YFSETQ. This CDR3 is 17 amino acids long. Trimming took off 2 bases at V and 3 bases at J, with 20 bases between the two ends.

The gene calls are TRBV7-8 and TRBJ2-3; D gene ambiguous. Deletions cut 5 bases from V and 5 bases from J, with 8 bases between. The germline V gene has CDR1 SGHVS and CDR2 FQNEAQ. The length of the CDR3 is 12 residues. DNA of the CDR3: TGTGCCAGCAGCCCTCTTGAAGATACGCAGTATTTT. Translation gives CASSPLEDTQYF.

The chain recombines TRBV4-3 with TRBJ1-2; D possibly corresponds to TRBD1 (5 bases). Germline CDR1 is LGHNA and CDR2 is YSLEER. CDR3 length equals 13 residues. Trimming pared 1 base from V and 4 bases from J, leaving 7 bases between. CDR3 coding DNA: TGCGCCAGCAGCCAAGGACAGAGCTATGGCTACACCTTC. Its translation: CASSQGQSYGYTF.

The chain has TRBV12-3 or TRBV12-4 and TRBJ2-7; 8 nucleotides agree with TRBD2. J lost 7 bases, V lost 6 bases, and 8 bases had no gene match. The length of the CDR3 is 13 residues. This CDR3 reads CASSVGGVGEQYV. The CDR3 nucleotides read TGTGCCAGCAGCGTCGGGGGGGTTGGGGAGCAGTACGTC.

This chain joins TRBV6-1 and TRBJ2-1; D uncertain. This CDR3 contains 12 residues. With 3 bases removed from V and 1 base from J, the gap between germline ends came to 1 base. Germline CDR1 and CDR2: MNHNS and SASEGT. The CDR3 DNA reads TGTGCCAGCAGTGATTCCTACAATGAGCAGTTCTTC. Protein sequence: CASSDSYNEQFF.